This T cell receptor (beta chain) was sequenced in a study of cytomegalovirus exposure and HLA in healthy donors. Study results and limitations: By HLA locus, TCR association rates varied in a later analysis, with DRB1 showing the most and HLA-C the fewest.

Germline values: CDR1 LNHDA, CDR2 SQIVND (reference sequence). The CDR3 totals 15 residues. V shed 5 bases and J shed 3 bases, with 17 bases lying between them. PCR amplification relied on 60 Vbeta primers (plus 13 Jbeta primers). The protocol was immunoSEQ multiplex PCR, while the TCRdb copy is restricted to in-frame clones and leaves out a portion. The profile shows 90,000 to 95,000 clones, 80% of them singletons. This clone was detected only a few times. Its antigen is undetermined. Specimen: PBMCs. This sequence joins TRBV19 and TRBJ2-7; D perhaps matches TRBD1 (6 bases). This clonotype was sampled from a man in his late teens or twenties in good health and CMV-seronegative. CDR3: CASSPRDTNYYEQYF. CDR3 in DNA: TGTGCCAGTAGTCCTCGGGACACCAACTACTACGAGCAGTACTTC. Full variable domain (rest looked up from reference TRBV19 and TRBJ2-7): DGGITQSPKYLFRKEGQNVTLSCEQNLNHDAMYWYRQDPGQGLRLIYYSQIVNDFQKGDIAEGYSVSREKKESFPLTVTSAQKNPTAFYLCASSPRDTNYYEQYFGPGTRLTVT.